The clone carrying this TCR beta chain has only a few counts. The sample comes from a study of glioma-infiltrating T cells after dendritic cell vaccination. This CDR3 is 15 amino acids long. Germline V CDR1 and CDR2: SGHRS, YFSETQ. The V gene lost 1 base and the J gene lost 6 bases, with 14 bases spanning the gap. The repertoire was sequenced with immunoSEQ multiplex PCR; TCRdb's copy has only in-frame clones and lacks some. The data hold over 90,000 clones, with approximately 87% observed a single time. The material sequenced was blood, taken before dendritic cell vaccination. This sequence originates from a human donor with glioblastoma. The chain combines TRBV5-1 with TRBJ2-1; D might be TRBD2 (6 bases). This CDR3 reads CASSLFELAANEQFF. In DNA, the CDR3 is TGCGCCAGCAGCTTGTTCGAACTAGCTGCCAATGAGCAGTTCTTC.